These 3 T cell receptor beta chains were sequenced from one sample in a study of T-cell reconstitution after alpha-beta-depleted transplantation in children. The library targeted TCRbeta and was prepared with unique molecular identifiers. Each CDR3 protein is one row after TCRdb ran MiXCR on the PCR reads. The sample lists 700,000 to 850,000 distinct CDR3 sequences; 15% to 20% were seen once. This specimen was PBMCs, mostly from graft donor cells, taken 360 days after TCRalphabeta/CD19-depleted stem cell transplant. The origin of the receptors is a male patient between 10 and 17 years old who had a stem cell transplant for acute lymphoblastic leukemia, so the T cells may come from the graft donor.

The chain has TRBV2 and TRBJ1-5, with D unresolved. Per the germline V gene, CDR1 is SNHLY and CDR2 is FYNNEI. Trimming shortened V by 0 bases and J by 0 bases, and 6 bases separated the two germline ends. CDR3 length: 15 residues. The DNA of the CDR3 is TGTGCCAGCAGTGAAGCAGGGTATAGCAATCAGCCCCAGCATTTT. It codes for CASSEAGYSNQPQHF.

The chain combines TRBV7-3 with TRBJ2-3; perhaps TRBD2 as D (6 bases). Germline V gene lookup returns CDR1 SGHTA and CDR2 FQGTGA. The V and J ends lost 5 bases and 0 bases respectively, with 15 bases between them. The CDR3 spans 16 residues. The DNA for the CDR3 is TGTGCCAGCAGCCCGATGGCGGGAACTAGCACAGATACGCAGTATTTT. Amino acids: CASSPMAGTSTDTQYF.

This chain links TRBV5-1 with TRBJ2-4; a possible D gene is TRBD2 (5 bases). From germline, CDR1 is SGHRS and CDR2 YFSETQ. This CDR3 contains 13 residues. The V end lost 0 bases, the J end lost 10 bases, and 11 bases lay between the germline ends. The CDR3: CASSLAEGMIQYF. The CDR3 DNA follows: TGCGCCAGCAGCTTGGCCGAGGGAATGATTCAGTACTTC.